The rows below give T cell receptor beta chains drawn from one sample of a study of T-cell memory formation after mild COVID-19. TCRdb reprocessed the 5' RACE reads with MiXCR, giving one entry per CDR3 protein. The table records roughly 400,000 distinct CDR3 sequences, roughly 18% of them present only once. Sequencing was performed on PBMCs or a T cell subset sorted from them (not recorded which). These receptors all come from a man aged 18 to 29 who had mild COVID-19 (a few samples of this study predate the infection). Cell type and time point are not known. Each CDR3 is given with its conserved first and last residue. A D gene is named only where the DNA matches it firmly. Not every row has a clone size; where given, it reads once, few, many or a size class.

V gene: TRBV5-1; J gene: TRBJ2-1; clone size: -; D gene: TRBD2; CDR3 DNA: TGCGCCAGCAGCTTGATTCCAGGGAGGGCCTACAATGAGCAGTTCTTC; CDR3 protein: CASSLIPGRAYNEQFF
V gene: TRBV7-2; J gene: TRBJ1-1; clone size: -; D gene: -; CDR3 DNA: TGTGCCAGCAGCTTTAGGAGCACTGAAGCTTTCTTT; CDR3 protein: CASSFRSTEAFF
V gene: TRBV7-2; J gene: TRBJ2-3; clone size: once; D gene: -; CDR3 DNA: TGTGCCAGCAGCTTAGTGGGGGGGCGTCCAGATACGCAGTATTTT; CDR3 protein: CASSLVGGRPDTQYF
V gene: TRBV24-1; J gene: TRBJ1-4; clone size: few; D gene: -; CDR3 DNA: TGTGCTCACGAGGACACCACGAATGAAAAACTGTTTTTT; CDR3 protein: CAHEDTTNEKLFF
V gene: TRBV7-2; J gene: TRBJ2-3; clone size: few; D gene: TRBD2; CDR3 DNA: TGTGCCAGCAGCTTATGGTCGGGGGGGTCGGATACGCAGTATTTT; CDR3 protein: CASSLWSGGSDTQYF
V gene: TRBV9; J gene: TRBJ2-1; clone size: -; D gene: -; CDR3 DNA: TGTGCCAGCAGCGTAGGAGTGAGCGAGCAGTTCTTC; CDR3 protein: CASSVGVSEQFF
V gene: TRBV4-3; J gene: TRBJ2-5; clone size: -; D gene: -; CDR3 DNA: TGCGCCAGCAGCCAACGACTCGCGAAAGAGACCCAGTACTTC; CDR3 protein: CASSQRLAKETQYF
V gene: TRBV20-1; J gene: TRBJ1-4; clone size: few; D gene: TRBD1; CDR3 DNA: TGCAGTGCTAGCCGACAGGGGGCGGATGAAAAACTGTTTTTT; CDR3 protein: CSASRQGADEKLFF
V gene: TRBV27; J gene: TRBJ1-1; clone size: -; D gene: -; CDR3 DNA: TGTGCCAGCACCCGGTCGAAGAACACTGAAGCTTTCTTT; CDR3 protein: CASTRSKNTEAFF
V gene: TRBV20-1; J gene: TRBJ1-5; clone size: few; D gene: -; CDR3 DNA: TGCAGTGCTAGTCGAGTTGGCTGGAGCAATCAGCCCCAGCATTTT; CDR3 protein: CSASRVGWSNQPQHF
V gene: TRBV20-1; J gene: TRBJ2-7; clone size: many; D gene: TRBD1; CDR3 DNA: TGCAGTGCTAGCCTCCCGGGACAGGGCGCGTACGAGCAGTACTTC; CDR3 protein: CSASLPGQGAYEQYF
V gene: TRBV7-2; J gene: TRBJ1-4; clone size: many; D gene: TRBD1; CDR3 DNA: TGTGCCAGCAGCCGACAGGGGCCCCTAACTAATGAAAAACTGTTTTTT; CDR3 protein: CASSRQGPLTNEKLFF
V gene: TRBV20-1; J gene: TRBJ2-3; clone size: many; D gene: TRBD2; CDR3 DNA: TGCAGTGCTAGAAGGCGGGGGGGGGACCCTGAGCGAGATACGCAGTATTTT; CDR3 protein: CSARRRGGDPERDTQYF
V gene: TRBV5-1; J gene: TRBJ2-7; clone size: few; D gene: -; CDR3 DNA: TGCGCCAGCAGCTTCATGGAGGGCGAGCAGTACTTC; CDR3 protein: CASSFMEGEQYF
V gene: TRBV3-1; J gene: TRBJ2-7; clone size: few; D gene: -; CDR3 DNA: TGTGCCAGCAGCCAAGAACCGACAGGCTCCTACGAGCAGTACTTC; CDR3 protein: CASSQEPTGSYEQYF
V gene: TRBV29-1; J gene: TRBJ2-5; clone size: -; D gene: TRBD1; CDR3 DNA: TGCAGCGTCCGAGGGGGCTGGGAGACCCAGTACTTC; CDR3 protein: CSVRGGWETQYF
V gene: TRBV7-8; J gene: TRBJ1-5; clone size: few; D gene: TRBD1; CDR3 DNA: TGTGCCAGCAGCCCCCGGGACAGCATTTTCCGCCAGCATTTT; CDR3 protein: CASSPRDSIFRQHF
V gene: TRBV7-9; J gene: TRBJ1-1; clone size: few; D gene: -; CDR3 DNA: TGTGCCAGCAGTTCAGCTCGGGGGACCACTGAAGCTTTCTTT; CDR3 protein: CASSSARGTTEAFF
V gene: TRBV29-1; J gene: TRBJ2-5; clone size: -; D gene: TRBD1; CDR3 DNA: TGCAGCGTTGAAGACCAGGGGGCTCGAGAAGAGACCCAGTACTTC; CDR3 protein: CSVEDQGAREETQYF
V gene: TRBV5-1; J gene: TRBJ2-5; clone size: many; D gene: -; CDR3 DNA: TGCGCCAGCAGCTTGGAGGGAGTTGGTGGAGAGACCCAGTACTTC; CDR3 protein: CASSLEGVGGETQYF
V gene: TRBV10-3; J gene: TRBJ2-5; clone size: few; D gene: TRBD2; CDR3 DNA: TGTGCCATCAGTGAGCAGCGGGGGGTGGGAGAGACCCAGTACTTC; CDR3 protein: CAISEQRGVGETQYF
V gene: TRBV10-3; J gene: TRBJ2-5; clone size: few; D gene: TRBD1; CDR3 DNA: TGTGCCATCAGCGGAACAGGGGACGAGACCCAGTACTTC; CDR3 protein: CAISGTGDETQYF
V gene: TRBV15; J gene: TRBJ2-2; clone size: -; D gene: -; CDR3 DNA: TGTGCCACCAGCAGAGATCAGGGACGGAACACCGGGGAGCTGTTTTTT; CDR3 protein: CATSRDQGRNTGELFF
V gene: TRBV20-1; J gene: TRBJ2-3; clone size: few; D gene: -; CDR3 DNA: TGCAGTGCTCTCCCGTTGGGAGGGGGCTGGACAGATACGCAGTATTTT; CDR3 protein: CSALPLGGGWTDTQYF
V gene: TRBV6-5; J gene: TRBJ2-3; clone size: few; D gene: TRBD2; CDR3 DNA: TGTGCCAGCAGTTCTCCATTTCGGGGGGAATCAGATACGCAGTATTTT; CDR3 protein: CASSSPFRGESDTQYF
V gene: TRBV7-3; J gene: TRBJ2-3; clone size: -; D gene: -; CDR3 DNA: TGTGCCAGCAGCTTAAGGTGGGGATACACAGATACGCAGTATTTT; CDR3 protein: CASSLRWGYTDTQYF
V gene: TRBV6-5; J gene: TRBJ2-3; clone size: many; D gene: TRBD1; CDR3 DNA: TGTGCCAGCAGTTACTCGACAGGGAGTGGCACAGATACGCAGTATTTT; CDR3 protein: CASSYSTGSGTDTQYF
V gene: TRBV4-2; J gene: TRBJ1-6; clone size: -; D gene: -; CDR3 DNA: TGTGCCAGCAGCCAAGAGCCCTCACCACCCCTCCACTTT; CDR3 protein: CASSQEPSPPLHF
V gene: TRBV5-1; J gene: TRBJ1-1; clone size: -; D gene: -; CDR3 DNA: TGCGCCAGCAGCCGGGAACCTCAGGGGAACACTGAAGCTTTCTTT; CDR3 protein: CASSREPQGNTEAFF
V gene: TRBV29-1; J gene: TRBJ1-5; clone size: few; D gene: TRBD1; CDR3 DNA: TGCAGCGCAGGGACAGGGGATCGTCAGCCCCAGCATTTT; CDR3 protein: CSAGTGDRQPQHF
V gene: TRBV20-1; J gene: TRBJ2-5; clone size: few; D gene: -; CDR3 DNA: TGCAGTGCTCCACCCCTAGCGCGGGAGACCCAGTACTTC; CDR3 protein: CSAPPLARETQYF
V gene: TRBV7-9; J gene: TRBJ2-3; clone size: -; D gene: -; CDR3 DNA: TGTGCCAGCAGCTCGAGATTAGGTAGCACAGATACGCAGTATTTT; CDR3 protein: CASSSRLGSTDTQYF
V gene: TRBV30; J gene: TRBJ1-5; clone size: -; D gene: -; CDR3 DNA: TGTGCCTGGAGTCCCCAGACTGATCAGCCCCAGCATTTT; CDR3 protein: CAWSPQTDQPQHF
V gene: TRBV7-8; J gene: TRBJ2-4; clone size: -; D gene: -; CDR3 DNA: TGTGCCAGCAGCTTAGTTGAGGGGAAAAACATTCAGTACTTC; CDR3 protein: CASSLVEGKNIQYF
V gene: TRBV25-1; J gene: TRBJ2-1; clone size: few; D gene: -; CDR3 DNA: TGTGCCAGCAGTGGATCGAGGGCTACCTACAATGAGCAGTTCTTC; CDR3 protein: CASSGSRATYNEQFF